Below, 13 T cell receptor beta chains from the same sample are listed, as sequenced in a study of circulating and synovial CD4+ cells in juvenile arthritis. Method: immunoSEQ multiplex PCR; TCRdb's copy keeps in-frame clones and lacks some. The sample holds fewer than 4,000 clones, roughly 80% seen once. The sequenced material came from CD4+ T cells from synovial fluid. Receptors originate from a human donor with juvenile idiopathic arthritis.

CDR3 sequence reads: CASNQPGLLFYNEQFF. The CDR3 DNA is TGCGCCAGCAACCAACCGGGACTACTTTTCTACAATGAGCAGTTCTTC. The chain recombines TRBV10-2 with TRBJ2-1, with 7 positions matching TRBD2. Per germline, CDR1 WSHSY and CDR2 SAAADI. This CDR3 region has 16 residues. With 7 bases clipped from V and 3 bases from J, the junction kept 12 bases outside the gene matches.

This clone has a single count. The chain recombines TRBV11-2 with TRBJ1-2; TRBD1 matches 7 bases. Germline V CDR1 and CDR2: SGHAT, FQNNGV. CDR3 length: 14 amino acids. The V gene end was trimmed by 5 bases and the J gene end by 5 bases; junction bases not matched to a gene: 8. CDR3 loop: CASSIFDREYGYTF. As DNA, the CDR3 is TGTGCCAGCAGCATCTTCGACAGGGAGTATGGCTACACCTTC.

The chain employs TRBV11-2 and TRBJ2-5; D is ambiguous. Germline values: CDR1 SGHAT, CDR2 FQNNGV. This CDR3 contains 13 residues. Trimming cost V 5 bases and J 5 bases, with 12 bases left between them. CDR3 amino acids: CASSLSNRETQYF. The CDR3 nucleotides are TGTGCCAGCAGCCTTAGTAATCGGGAGACCCAGTACTTC.

This chain uses TRBV10-3 with TRBJ2-3; possible D gene TRBD2, 6 bases. V lost 4 bases, J lost 5 bases, and 16 bases lay in between. CDR3 length equals 15 residues. CDR1 ENHRY and CDR2 SYGVKD come from the germline V gene. CDR3: CAISGGTAFGDTQYF. The DNA of the CDR3 is TGTGCCATCAGTGGAGGGACTGCCTTTGGAGATACGCAGTATTTT.

To note about this clone: An end of the junction does not agree with germline; a read error may underlie this. Other DNA sequences in the same sample also yield this CDR3. The V call is TRBV28, the J call TRBJ1-6; weak D call: TRBD1 (5 bases). The CDR3 extends over 14 amino acids. The germline gives CDR1 MDHEN, CDR2 SYDVKM. The CDR3 reads CASSDQGYNSPLHF. In DNA form, the CDR3 reads TGTGCCAGCAGCGATCAGGGTTATAATTCCCCCCTCCACTTT.

The chain employs TRBV18 and TRBJ1-4, with 8 bases lining up with TRBD1. The CDR3 sequence is 14 residues long. V lost 3 bases and J lost 7; bases outside the gene matches: 4. Germline CDR1 KGHSH, CDR2 LQKENI. CDR3 sequence (DNA): TGTGCCAGCTCACCGACAGGGGACGCTGAAAAACTGTTTTTT. It is translated as CASSPTGDAEKLFF.

This chain uses TRBV11-2 with TRBJ2-7, with a tentative D call TRBD2 (6 bases). V shed 7 bases and J shed 9 bases, with 22 bases lying between them. Germline V gives CDR1 SGHAT, CDR2 FQNNGV. The CDR3 contains 14 residues. DNA of the CDR3: TGTGCCAGCACCATATACGGGCTAGCGCCTACGCAGTACTTC. Translation gives CASTIYGLAPTQYF.

The chain links TRBV7-8 to TRBJ2-1, with 11 bases lining up with TRBD1. The junction had 15 bases not matched to a gene; V was cut back by 5 bases and J by 9 bases. CDR1 and CDR2 (germline): SGHVS, FQNEAQ. The length of the CDR3 is 17 residues. The CDR3 loop reads CASSGWPRDRGVGEQFF. The CDR3 DNA reads as TGTGCCAGCAGCGGATGGCCTCGGGACAGGGGGGTCGGTGAGCAGTTCTTC.

This chain uses TRBV29-1 with TRBJ1-2, with D unclear. CDR1 and CDR2 from the germline V gene are SQVTM and ANQGSEA. The CDR3 runs to 11 residues. V lost 6 bases and J lost 7, with 12 bases in between. Written as DNA, the CDR3 is TGCAGCGTGACGATACCGGGTGGCTACACCTTC. Translation gives CSVTIPGGYTF.

This chain uses TRBV5-1 with TRBJ2-1; 7 nucleotides match TRBD2. Germline values: CDR1 SGHRS, CDR2 YFSETQ. Trimming at V came to 4 bases and at J to 0 bases, leaving 4 bases not matched to a gene. The CDR3 length is 15 residues. The CDR3 spells CASSPGGGSYNEQFF. CDR3 DNA: TGCGCCAGCAGCCCCGGCGGGGGCTCCTACAATGAGCAGTTCTTC.

The chain joins TRBV21-1 to TRBJ1-6. TRBV21-1 is deemed a pseudogene. The CDR3 length is 11 residues. This chain's CDR3 is CASIRGSPLHF. The CDR3 coding sequence is TGTGCCAGCATCCGGGGTTCACCCCTCCACTTT.

The chain couples TRBV15 to TRBJ2-6, with D perhaps matching TRBD1 (7 bases). This CDR3 spans 18 amino acids. Germline assignment: CDR1 LNHNV and CDR2 YYDKDF (reference sequence). V dropped 2 bases and J dropped 0 bases, with 14 bases sitting between them. In nucleotides, the CDR3 is TGTGCCACCAGCAGACTTCAGGGGGGAGGCTCTGGGGCCAACGTCCTGACTTTC. Translated, it gives CATSRLQGGGSGANVLTF.

The chain employs TRBV28 and TRBJ1-2, with D perhaps matching TRBD1 (6 bases). Germline assignment: CDR1 MDHEN and CDR2 SYDVKM. V lost 11 bases and J 7 bases, leaving 26 bases between the germline ends. The CDR3 contains 15 residues. The CDR3 bases are TGTGCCGGGGGGGCAGGGAGAAACCTCCGGGGTGGCTACACCTTC. This encodes CAGGAGRNLRGGYTF.